These T cell receptor beta chains were read from a single sample in a study of chemoradiotherapy in HPV16-positive cancers. Sequenced by immunoSEQ multiplex PCR; TCRdb stores in-frame clones only, minus some. Of roughly 34,000 clones listed, about 85% are singletons. Source: blood, taken from a patient who underwent chemoradiotherapy. The receptors come from a human donor with HPV-associated anogenital cancer. Both conserved end residues are part of each CDR3. The D gene is left open where the match is weak. The size field is filled for only some rows; it gives once, few, many or a size class.

CDR3: CASSEGQGVEKLFF; DNA: TGTGCCAGCAGTGAAGGACAGGGGGTTGAAAAACTGTTTTTT; V: TRBV6-1; D: TRBD1; size: -; J: TRBJ1-4
CDR3: CASSFGNTEAFF; DNA: TGTGCCAGTAGCTTCGGGAACACTGAAGCTTTCTTT; V: TRBV19; D: -; size: -; J: TRBJ1-1
CDR3: CASGPGTGWGEQYF; DNA: TGTGCTAGTGGTCCGGGAACAGGGTGGGGTGAGCAGTACTTC; V: TRBV12-5; D: -; size: -; J: TRBJ2-7
CDR3: CASSIIGAVRGVRETQYF; DNA: TGTGCCAGTAGTATAATAGGGGCGGTGCGTGGGGTAAGAGAGACCCAGTACTTC; V: TRBV19; D: -; size: -; J: TRBJ2-5
CDR3: CASSSPNTEAFF; DNA: TGTGCCAGCAGTTCGCCGAACACTGAAGCTTTCTTT; V: TRBV28; D: -; size: -; J: TRBJ1-1
CDR3: CASRERGTGELFF; DNA: TGTGCCAGTAGGGAGCGGGGGACCGGGGAGCTGTTTTTT; V: TRBV19; D: TRBD2; size: -; J: TRBJ2-2
CDR3: CASSFGLGDRGTYEQYF; DNA: TGCGCCAGCAGCTTCGGGCTTGGGGACAGGGGGACCTACGAGCAGTACTTC; V: TRBV5-1; D: TRBD1; size: few; J: TRBJ2-7
CDR3: CASSDSGSSPLHF; DNA: TGTGCCAGCAGTGATTCCGGGTCCTCACCCCTCCACTTT; V: TRBV25-1; D: -; size: -; J: TRBJ1-6
CDR3: CASSTTGSYEQYF; DNA: TGTGCCAGCAGTACGACAGGGTCCTACGAGCAGTACTTC; V: TRBV6-5; D: TRBD1; size: few; J: TRBJ2-7
CDR3: CASSSGTSGLWDTQYF; DNA: TGTGCCAGCAGCTCCGGGACTAGTGGTCTCTGGGATACGCAGTATTTT; V: TRBV6-6; D: TRBD2; size: once; J: TRBJ2-3
CDR3: CASSLVRTSGTDTQYF; DNA: TGTGCCAGCAGCTTAGTCAGGACTAGCGGCACAGATACGCAGTATTTT; V: TRBV11-1; D: TRBD2; size: -; J: TRBJ2-3
CDR3: CSVDRGGNTIYF; DNA: TGCAGCGTCGATAGGGGTGGAAACACCATATATTTT; V: TRBV29-1; D: -; size: -; J: TRBJ1-3
CDR3: CASSLKGPQHF; DNA: TGTGCCAGCAGCCTAAAGGGGCCCCAGCATTTT; V: TRBV2; D: -; size: once; J: TRBJ1-5
CDR3: CSALGRGAYEQYF; DNA: TGCAGCGCCCTCGGGAGGGGGGCCTACGAGCAGTACTTC; V: TRBV29-1; D: TRBD2; size: few; J: TRBJ2-7
CDR3: CAISDYTGQGDYTF; DNA: TGTGCCATCAGTGATTACACCGGACAGGGGGACTACACCTTC; V: TRBV10-3; D: TRBD1; size: -; J: TRBJ1-2
CDR3: CASSIVLTPNQPQHF; DNA: TGTGCCAGTAGTATCGTACTTACACCTAATCAGCCCCAGCATTTT; V: TRBV19; D: -; size: once; J: TRBJ1-5
CDR3: CASSLQAGDTEAFF; DNA: TGTGCCAGCAGCTTGCAGGCGGGGGACACTGAAGCTTTCTTT; V: TRBV5-5; D: -; size: -; J: TRBJ1-1
CDR3: CASRETGTGNEQFF; DNA: TGTGCCAGCAGAGAGACAGGGACCGGGAATGAGCAGTTCTTC; V: TRBV6-5; D: TRBD1; size: -; J: TRBJ2-1
CDR3: CASSSNGGQGHGYTF; DNA: TGTGCCAGCAGCTCCAACGGGGGACAGGGACATGGCTACACCTTC; V: TRBV7-2; D: TRBD1; size: -; J: TRBJ1-2
CDR3: CAILAGTTDTQYF; DNA: TGTGCCATCCTAGCGGGGACCACAGATACGCAGTATTTT; V: TRBV10-3; D: TRBD2; size: -; J: TRBJ2-3
CDR3: CASSPARVFGNTIYF; DNA: TGTGCCAGCAGTCCGGCCAGGGTGTTCGGAAACACCATATATTTT; V: TRBV28; D: -; size: -; J: TRBJ1-3
CDR3: CASGINEQFF; DNA: TGCGCCAGTGGGATTAATGAGCAGTTCTTC; V: TRBV10-2; D: -; size: -; J: TRBJ2-1
CDR3: CASSPLGNTGELFF; DNA: TGCGCCAGCTCCCCCCTGGGAAACACCGGGGAGCTGTTTTTT; V: TRBV5-1; D: -; size: -; J: TRBJ2-2
CDR3: CASSLGGGEAPYEQYF; DNA: TGTGCCAGCAGCTTAGGGGGAGGGGAGGCTCCCTACGAGCAGTACTTC; V: TRBV7-8; D: TRBD2; size: -; J: TRBJ2-7
CDR3: CASSLVGGSGANVLTF; DNA: TGTGCCAGCAGCTTAGTAGGAGGGTCCGGGGCCAACGTCCTGACTTTC; V: TRBV7-2; D: -; size: -; J: TRBJ2-6
CDR3: CASSPSDRPGLAFF; DNA: TGTGCCAGCTCTCCTTCCGACAGACCCGGGCTAGCTTTCTTT; V: TRBV18; D: -; size: -; J: TRBJ1-1
CDR3: CASSREGQSNSPLHF; DNA: TGTGCCAGCAGTCGCGAGGGACAGAGTAATTCACCCCTCCACTTT; V: TRBV6-5; D: TRBD1; size: -; J: TRBJ1-6
CDR3: CASSGYSGQGRGEQYF; DNA: TGTGCCAGCAGTGGATATTCTGGGCAGGGCCGCGGCGAGCAGTACTTC; V: TRBV25-1; D: -; size: -; J: TRBJ2-7
CDR3: CASSPFGGQSTDTQYF; DNA: TGTGCCAGCAGCCCTTTCGGGGGGCAGAGCACAGATACGCAGTATTTT; V: TRBV7-2; D: -; size: -; J: TRBJ2-3
CDR3: CASSETSFPYTQYF; DNA: TGTGCCAGCAGTGAGACTAGTTTCCCCTATACGCAGTATTTT; V: TRBV28; D: -; size: once; J: TRBJ2-3
CDR3: CASSSEWEGSEQFF; DNA: TGTGCCAGCAGCTCCGAATGGGAAGGTAGTGAGCAGTTCTTC; V: TRBV7-9; D: -; size: -; J: TRBJ2-1
CDR3: CASSLVQGGRDTQYF; DNA: TGTGCCAGCAGCTTAGTACAGGGGGGCAGAGATACGCAGTATTTT; V: TRBV7-9; D: TRBD1; size: -; J: TRBJ2-3
CDR3: CASSLGGQGAYEQYF; DNA: TGTGCCAGCAGCTTAGGGGGACAGGGGGCCTACGAGCAGTACTTC; V: TRBV7-6; D: TRBD1; size: once; J: TRBJ2-7
CDR3: CASSFRQSGNQPQHF; DNA: TGTGCCAGCAGTTTCAGACAATCAGGGAATCAGCCCCAGCATTTT; V: TRBV28; D: -; size: -; J: TRBJ1-5
CDR3: CASSSGDMFGTIYF; DNA: TGTGCCAGCAGCTCTGGGGACATGTTCGGTACCATATATTTT; V: TRBV11-2; D: -; size: -; J: TRBJ1-3
CDR3: CASRARTAGELFF; DNA: TGCGCCAGCAGGGCCCGGACGGCCGGGGAGCTGTTTTTT; V: TRBV10-1; D: -; size: once; J: TRBJ2-2
CDR3: CASSEDSSGANVLTF; DNA: TGTGCCAGCAGTGAAGACAGCTCTGGGGCCAACGTCCTGACTTTC; V: TRBV6-1; D: -; size: -; J: TRBJ2-6
CDR3: CASSPSRGSNQPQHF; DNA: TGTGCCAGCTCACCATCCAGGGGGAGCAATCAGCCCCAGCATTTT; V: TRBV18; D: TRBD1; size: -; J: TRBJ1-5
CDR3: CATSQIQGKGTEAFF; DNA: TGTGCCACCAGCCAGATTCAGGGTAAAGGGACTGAAGCTTTCTTT; V: TRBV15; D: -; size: -; J: TRBJ1-1
CDR3: CASSLVGSGNTDTQYF; DNA: TGTGCCAGCAGCCTTGTGGGTAGCGGAAACACAGATACGCAGTATTTT; V: TRBV7-2; D: -; size: -; J: TRBJ2-3
CDR3: CASSAGQGPSLDTQYF; DNA: TGCGCCAGCAGCGCCGGACAGGGGCCCTCCCTGGATACGCAGTATTTT; V: TRBV5-1; D: TRBD1; size: -; J: TRBJ2-3